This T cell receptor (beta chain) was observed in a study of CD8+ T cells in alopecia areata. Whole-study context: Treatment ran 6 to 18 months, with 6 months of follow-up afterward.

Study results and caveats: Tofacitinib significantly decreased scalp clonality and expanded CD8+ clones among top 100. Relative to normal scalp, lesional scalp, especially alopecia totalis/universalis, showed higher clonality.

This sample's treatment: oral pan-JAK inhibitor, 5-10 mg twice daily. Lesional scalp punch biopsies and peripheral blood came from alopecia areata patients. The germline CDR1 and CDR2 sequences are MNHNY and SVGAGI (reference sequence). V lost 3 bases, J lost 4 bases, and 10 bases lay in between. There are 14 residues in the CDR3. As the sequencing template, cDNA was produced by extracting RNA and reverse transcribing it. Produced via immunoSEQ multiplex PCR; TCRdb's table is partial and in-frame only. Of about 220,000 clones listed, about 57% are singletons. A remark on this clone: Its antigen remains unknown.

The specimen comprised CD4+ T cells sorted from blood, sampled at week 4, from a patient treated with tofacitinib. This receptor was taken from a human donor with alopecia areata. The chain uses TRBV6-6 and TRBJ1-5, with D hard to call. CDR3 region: CASSYTQQNQPQHF. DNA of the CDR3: TGTGCCAGCAGTTATACCCAGCAGAATCAGCCCCAGCATTTT.